The present T cell receptor beta chain was sequenced within a study of coeliac disease. TCRdb keeps only in-frame clones here, not all; method: immunoSEQ multiplex PCR. Among approximately 3,000 clones listed, 70% were seen once. This CDR3 contains 16 residues. Germline V lookup: CDR1 LNHDA, CDR2 SQIVND (reference sequence). V gave up 1 base and J gave up 5 bases; unmatched junction bases: 6. The material sequenced was intraepithelial lymphocytes from the gut. This chain connects TRBV19 to TRBJ2-1; 9 bases match TRBD2. This receptor was taken from a man in his late teens or twenties with celiac disease on a gluten-free diet. The CDR3 reads CASSIVLAGRNNEQFF. DNA of the CDR3: TGTGCCAGTAGTATAGTCCTAGCGGGGCGCAACAATGAGCAGTTCTTC.